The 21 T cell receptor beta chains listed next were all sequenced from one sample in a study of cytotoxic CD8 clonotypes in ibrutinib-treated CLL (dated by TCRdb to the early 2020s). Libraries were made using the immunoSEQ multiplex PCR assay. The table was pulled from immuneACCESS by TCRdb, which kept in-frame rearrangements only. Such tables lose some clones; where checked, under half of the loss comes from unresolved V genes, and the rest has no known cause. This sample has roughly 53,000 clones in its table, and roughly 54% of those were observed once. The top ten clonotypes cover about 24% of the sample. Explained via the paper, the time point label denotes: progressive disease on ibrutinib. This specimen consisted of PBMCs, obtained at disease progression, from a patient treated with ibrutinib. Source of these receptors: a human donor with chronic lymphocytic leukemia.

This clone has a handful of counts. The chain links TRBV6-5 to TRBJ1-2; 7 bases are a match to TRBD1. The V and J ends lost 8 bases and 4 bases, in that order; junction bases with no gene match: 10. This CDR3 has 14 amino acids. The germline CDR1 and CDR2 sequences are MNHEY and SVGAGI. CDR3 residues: CASLSETGTYGYTF. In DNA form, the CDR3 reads TGTGCCAGCCTCTCCGAGACAGGGACCTATGGCTACACCTTC.

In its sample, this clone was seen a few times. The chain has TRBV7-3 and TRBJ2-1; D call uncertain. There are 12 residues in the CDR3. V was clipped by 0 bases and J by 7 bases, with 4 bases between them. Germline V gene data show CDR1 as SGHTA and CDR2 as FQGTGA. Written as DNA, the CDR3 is TGTGCCAGCAGCTTAACGCAGAATGAGCAGTTCTTC. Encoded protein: CASSLTQNEQFF.

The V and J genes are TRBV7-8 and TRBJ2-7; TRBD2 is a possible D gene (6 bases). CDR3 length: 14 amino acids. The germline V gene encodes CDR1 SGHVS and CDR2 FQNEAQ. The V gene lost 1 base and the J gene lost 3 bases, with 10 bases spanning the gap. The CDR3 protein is CASSLVTGLYEQYF. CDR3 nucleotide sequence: TGTGCCAGCAGCTTAGTCACGGGACTCTACGAGCAGTACTTC.

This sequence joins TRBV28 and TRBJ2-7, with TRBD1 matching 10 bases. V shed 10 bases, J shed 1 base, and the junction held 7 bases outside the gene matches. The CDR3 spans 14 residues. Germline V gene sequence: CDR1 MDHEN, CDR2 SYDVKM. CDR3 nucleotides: TGTGCCACCGCCGGGACAGGGGAATCCTACGAGCAGTACTTC. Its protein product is CATAGTGESYEQYF.

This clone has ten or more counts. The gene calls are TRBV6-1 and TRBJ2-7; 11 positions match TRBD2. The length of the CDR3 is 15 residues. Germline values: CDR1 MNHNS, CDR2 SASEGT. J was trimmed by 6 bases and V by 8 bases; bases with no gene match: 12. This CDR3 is CASGGLAGPTGEQYF. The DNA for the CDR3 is TGTGCCAGCGGTGGACTAGCGGGCCCCACGGGCGAGCAGTACTTC.

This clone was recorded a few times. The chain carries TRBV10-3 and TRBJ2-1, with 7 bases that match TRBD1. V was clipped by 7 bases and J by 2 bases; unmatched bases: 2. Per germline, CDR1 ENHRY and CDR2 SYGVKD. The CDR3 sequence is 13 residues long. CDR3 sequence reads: CAITTGPYNEQFF. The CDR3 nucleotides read TGTGCCATCACGACAGGGCCCTACAATGAGCAGTTCTTC.

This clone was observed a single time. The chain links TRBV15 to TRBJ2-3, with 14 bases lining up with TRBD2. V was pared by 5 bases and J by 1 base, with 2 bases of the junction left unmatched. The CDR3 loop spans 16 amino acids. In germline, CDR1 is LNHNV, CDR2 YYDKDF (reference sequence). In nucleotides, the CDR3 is TGTGCCACCAGCTCGGGACTAGCGGGGGGCACAGATACGCAGTATTTT. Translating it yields CATSSGLAGGTDTQYF.

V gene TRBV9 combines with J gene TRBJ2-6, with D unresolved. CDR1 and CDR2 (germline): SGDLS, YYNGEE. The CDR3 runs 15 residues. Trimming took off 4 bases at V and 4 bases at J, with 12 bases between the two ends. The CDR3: CASSPLMGGANVLTF. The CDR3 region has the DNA TGTGCCAGCAGCCCTCTGATGGGCGGGGCCAACGTCCTGACTTTC.

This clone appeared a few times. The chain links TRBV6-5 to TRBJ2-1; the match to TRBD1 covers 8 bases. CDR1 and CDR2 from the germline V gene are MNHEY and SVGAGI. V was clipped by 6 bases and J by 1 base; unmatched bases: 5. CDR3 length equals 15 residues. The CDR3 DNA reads TGTGCCAGCAGGATTGACAGGGGATCCTACAATGAGCAGTTCTTC. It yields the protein CASRIDRGSYNEQFF.

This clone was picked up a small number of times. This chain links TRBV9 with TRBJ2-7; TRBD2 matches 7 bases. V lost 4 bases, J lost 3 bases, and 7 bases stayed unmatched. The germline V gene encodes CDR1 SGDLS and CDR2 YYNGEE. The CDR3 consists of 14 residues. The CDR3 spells CASSPRGDGYEQYF. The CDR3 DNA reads TGTGCCAGCAGCCCCCGGGGGGACGGCTACGAGCAGTACTTC.

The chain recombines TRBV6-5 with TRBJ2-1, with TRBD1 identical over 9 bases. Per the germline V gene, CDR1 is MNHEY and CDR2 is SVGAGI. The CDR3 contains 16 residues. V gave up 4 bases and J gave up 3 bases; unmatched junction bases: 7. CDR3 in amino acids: CASSSIGTGNYNEQFF. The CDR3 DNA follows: TGTGCCAGCAGTTCCATAGGGACAGGGAACTACAATGAGCAGTTCTTC.

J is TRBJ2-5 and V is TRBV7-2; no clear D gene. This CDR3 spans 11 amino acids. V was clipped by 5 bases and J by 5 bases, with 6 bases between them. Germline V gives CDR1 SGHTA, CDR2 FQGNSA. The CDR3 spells CASSAYETQYF. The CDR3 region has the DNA TGTGCCAGCAGCGCCTACGAGACCCAGTACTTC.

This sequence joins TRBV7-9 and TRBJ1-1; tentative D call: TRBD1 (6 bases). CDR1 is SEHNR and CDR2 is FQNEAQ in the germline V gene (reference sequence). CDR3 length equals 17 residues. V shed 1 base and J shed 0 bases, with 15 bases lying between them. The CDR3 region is CASSLDWGASMNTEAFF. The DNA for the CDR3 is TGTGCCAGCAGCTTAGATTGGGGGGCTTCAATGAACACTGAAGCTTTCTTT.

This chain's CDR3 is CASSEADRENTEAFF. The DNA of the CDR3 is TGTGCCAGCAGTGAAGCGGACAGAGAGAACACTGAAGCTTTCTTT. This chain links TRBV6-1 with TRBJ1-1, with D maybe TRBD1 (6 bases). Germline V gene sequence: CDR1 MNHNS, CDR2 SASEGT. The CDR3 is 15 amino acids. V lost 0 bases, J lost 1 base, and 9 bases lay in between.

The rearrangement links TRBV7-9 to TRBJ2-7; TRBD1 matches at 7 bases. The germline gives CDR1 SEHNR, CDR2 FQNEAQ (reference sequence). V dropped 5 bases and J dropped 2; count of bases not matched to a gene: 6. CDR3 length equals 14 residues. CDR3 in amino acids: CASSRTGTAYEQYF. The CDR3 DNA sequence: TGTGCCAGCAGCCGGACAGGCACAGCCTACGAGCAGTACTTC.

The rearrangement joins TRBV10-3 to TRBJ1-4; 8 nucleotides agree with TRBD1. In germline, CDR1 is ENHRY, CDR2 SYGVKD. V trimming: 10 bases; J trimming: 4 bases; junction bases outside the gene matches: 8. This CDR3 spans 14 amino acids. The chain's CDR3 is CATRQGAVNEKLFF. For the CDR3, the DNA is TGTGCCACCAGGCAGGGGGCGGTTAATGAAAAACTGTTTTTT.

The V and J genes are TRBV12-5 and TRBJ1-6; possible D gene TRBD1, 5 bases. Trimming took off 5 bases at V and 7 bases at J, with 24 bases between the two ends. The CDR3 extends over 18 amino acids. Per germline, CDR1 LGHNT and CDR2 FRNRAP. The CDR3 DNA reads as TGTGCTAGTGGTCCGGAATCTTGGCTTGGGGGTAGAAATTCACCCCTCCACTTT. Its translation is CASGPESWLGGRNSPLHF.

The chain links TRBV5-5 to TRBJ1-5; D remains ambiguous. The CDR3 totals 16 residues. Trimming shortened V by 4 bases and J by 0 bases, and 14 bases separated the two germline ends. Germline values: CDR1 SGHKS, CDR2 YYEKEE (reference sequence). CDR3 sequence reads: CASSPRSALSNQPQHF. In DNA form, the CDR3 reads TGTGCCAGCAGCCCCAGGTCAGCCCTTAGCAATCAGCCCCAGCATTTT.

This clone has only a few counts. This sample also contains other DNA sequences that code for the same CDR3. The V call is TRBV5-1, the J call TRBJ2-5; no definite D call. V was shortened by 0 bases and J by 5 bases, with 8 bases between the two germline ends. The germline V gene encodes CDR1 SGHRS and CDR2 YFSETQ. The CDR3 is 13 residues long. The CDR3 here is CASSLGGGETQYF. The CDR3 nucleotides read TGCGCCAGCAGCTTGGGAGGTGGGGAGACCCAGTACTTC.

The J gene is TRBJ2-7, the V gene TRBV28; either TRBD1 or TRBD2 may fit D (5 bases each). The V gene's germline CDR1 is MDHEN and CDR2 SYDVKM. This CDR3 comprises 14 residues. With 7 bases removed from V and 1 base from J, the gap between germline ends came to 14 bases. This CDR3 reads CASTSGTISYEQYF. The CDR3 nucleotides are TGTGCCAGCACCTCCGGGACGATTTCCTACGAGCAGTACTTC.

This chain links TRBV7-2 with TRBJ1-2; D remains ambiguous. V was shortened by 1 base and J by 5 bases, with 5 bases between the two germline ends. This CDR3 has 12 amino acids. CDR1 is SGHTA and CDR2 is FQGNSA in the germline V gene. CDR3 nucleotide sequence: TGTGCCAGCAGCTTAGTTTTGTATGGCTACACCTTC. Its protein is CASSLVLYGYTF.